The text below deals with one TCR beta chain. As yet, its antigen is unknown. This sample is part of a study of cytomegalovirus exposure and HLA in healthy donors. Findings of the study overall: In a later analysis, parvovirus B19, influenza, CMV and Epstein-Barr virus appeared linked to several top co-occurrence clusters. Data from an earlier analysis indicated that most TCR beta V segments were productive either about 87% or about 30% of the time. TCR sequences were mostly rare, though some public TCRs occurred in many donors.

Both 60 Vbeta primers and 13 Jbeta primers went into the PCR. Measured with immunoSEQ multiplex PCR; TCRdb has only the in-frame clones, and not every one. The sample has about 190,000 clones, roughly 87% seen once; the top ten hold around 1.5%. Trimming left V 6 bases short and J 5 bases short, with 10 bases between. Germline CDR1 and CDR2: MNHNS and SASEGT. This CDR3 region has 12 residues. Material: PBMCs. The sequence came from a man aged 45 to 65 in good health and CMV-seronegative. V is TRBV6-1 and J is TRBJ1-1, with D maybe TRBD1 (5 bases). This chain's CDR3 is CASRQRGTEAFF. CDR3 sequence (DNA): TGTGCCAGCAGACAAAGGGGTACTGAAGCTTTCTTT.